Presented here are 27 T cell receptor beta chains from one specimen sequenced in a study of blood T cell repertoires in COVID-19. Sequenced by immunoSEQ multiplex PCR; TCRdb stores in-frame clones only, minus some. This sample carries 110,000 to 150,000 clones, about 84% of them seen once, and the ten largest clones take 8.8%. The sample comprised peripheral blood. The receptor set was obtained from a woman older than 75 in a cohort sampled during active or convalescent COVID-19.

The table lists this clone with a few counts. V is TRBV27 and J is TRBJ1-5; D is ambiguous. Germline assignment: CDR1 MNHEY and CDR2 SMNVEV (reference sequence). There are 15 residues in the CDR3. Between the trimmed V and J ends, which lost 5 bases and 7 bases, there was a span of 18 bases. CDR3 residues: CASSDLGAAKQPQHF. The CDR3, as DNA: TGTGCCAGCAGTGACTTGGGAGCGGCTAAACAGCCCCAGCATTTT.

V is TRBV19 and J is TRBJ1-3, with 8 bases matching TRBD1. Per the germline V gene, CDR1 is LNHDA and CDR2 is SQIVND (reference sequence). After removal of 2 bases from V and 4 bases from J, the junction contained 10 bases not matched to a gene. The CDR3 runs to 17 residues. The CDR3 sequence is CASSIRFFGDRGNTIYF. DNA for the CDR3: TGTGCCAGTAGTATACGGTTTTTTGGGGACAGGGGAAACACCATATATTTT.

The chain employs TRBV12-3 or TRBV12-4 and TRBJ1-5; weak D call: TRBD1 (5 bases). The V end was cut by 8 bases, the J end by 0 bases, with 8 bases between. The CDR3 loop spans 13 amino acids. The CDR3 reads CASRQNSNQPQHF. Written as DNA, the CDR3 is TGTGCCAGCCGACAGAATAGCAATCAGCCCCAGCATTTT.

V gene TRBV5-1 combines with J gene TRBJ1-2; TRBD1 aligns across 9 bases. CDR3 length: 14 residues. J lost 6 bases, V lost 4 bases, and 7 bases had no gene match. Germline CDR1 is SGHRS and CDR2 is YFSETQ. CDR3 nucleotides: TGCGCCAGCAGCCCGGGGGACAGGGCCCATGGCTACACCTTC. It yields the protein CASSPGDRAHGYTF. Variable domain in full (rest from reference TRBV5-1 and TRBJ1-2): KAGVTQTPRYLIKTRGQQVTLSCSPISGHRSVSWYQQTPGQGLQFLFEYFSETQRNKGNFPGRFSGRQFSNSRSEMNVSTLELGDSALYLCASSPGDRAHGYTFGSGTRLTVV.

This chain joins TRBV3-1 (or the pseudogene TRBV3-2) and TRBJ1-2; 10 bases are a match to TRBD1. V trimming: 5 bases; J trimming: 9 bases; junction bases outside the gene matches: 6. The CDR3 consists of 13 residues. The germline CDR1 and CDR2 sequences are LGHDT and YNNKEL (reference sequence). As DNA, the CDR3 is TGTGCCAGCAGCACCGCGGGACAGGGGCGCTACACCTTC. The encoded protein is CASSTAGQGRYTF.

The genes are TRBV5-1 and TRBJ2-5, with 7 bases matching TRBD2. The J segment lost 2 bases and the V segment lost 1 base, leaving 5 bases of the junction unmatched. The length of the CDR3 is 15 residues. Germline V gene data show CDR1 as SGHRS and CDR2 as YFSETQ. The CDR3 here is CASSLSGAVQETQYF. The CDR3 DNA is TGCGCCAGCAGCTTGAGCGGGGCGGTTCAAGAGACCCAGTACTTC.

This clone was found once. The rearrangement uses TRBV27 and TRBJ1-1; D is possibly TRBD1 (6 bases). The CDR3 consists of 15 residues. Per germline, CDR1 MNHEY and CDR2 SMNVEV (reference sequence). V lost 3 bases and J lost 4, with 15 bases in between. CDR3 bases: TGTGCCAGCAGTTTTTTAACAGGGAACCCCACTGAAGCTTTCTTT. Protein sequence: CASSFLTGNPTEAFF.

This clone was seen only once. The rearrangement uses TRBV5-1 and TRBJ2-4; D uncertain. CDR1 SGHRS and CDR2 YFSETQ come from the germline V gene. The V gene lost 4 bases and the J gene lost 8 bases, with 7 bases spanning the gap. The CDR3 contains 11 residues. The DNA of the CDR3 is TGCGCCAGCAGCCAAGGAGACATTCAGTACTTC. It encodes CASSQGDIQYF.

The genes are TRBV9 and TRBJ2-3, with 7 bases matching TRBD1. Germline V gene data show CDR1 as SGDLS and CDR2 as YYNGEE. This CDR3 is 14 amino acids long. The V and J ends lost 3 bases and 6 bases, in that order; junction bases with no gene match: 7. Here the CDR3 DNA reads TGTGCCAGCAGCGAAATACAGGGGTTGGATACGCAGTATTTT. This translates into CASSEIQGLDTQYF.

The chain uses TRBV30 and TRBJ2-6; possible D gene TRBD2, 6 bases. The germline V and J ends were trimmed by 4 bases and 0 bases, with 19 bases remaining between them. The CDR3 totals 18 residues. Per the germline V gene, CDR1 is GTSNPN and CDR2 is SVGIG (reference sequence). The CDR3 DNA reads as TGTGCCTGGATCGCACGGGGGAGCTTAGTCTCTGGGGCCAACGTCCTGACTTTC. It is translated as CAWIARGSLVSGANVLTF.

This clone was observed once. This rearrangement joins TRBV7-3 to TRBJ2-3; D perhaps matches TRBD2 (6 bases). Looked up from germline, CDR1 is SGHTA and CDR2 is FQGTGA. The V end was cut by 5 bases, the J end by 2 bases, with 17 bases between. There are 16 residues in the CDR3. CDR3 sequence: CASSPRGGVLTDTQYF. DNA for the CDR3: TGTGCCAGCAGCCCGAGAGGCGGGGTACTCACAGATACGCAGTATTTT.

The CDR3 spells CARPVGGHLNTEAFF. The DNA for the CDR3 is TGTGCCAGGCCGGTGGGGGGGCATCTTAACACTGAAGCTTTCTTT. This chain links TRBV27 with TRBJ1-1, with D perhaps TRBD1 (6 bases). The CDR3 loop spans 15 amino acids. Looked up from germline, CDR1 is MNHEY and CDR2 is SMNVEV (reference sequence). V was cut by 9 bases and J by 2 bases, with 19 bases left in between.

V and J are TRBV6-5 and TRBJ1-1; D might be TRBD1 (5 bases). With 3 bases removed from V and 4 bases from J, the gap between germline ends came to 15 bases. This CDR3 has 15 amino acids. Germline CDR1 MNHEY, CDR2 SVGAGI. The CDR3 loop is CASSYLGVSATEAFF. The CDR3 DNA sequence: TGTGCCAGCAGTTATTTAGGGGTCAGTGCCACTGAAGCTTTCTTT.

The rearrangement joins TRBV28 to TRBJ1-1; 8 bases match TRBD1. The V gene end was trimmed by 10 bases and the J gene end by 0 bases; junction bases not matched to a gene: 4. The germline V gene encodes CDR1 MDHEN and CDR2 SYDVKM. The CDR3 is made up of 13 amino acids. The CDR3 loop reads CATPQGVNTEAFF. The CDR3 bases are TGTGCCACCCCACAGGGGGTGAACACTGAAGCTTTCTTT.

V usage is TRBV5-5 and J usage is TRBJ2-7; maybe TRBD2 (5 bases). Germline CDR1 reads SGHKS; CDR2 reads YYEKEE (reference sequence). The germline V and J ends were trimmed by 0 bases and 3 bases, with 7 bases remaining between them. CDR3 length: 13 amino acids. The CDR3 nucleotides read TGTGCCAGCAGCTTGGGGGAGAACTACGAGCAGTACGTC. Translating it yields CASSLGENYEQYV.

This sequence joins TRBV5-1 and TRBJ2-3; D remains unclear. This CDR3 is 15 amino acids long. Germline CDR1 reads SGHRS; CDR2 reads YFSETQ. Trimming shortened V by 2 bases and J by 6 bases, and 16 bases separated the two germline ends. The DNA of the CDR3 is TGCGCCAGCAGCTTTAGCCATAATGTTCGTGATACGCAGTATTTT. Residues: CASSFSHNVRDTQYF.

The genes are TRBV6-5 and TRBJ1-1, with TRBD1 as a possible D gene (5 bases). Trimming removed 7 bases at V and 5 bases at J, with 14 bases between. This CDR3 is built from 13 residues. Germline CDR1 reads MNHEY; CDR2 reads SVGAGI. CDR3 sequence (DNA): TGTGCCAGCACTTGGGGCGTGAGGACTGAAGCTTTCTTT. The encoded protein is CASTWGVRTEAFF.

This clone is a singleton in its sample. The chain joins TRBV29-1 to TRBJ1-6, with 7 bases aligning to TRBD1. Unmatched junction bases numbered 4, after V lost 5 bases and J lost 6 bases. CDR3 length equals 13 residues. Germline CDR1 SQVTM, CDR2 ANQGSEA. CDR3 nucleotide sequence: TGCAGCGTTACGGCAGGGGGTAATTCACCCCTCCACTTT. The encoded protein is CSVTAGGNSPLHF.

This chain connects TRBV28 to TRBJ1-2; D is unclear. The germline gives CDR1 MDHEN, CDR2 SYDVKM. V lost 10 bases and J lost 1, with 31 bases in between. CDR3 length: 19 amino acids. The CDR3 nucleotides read TGTGCCACCTCTTCAAACTGGGGAAGCGCGAGGGCCGATAACTATGGCTACACCTTC. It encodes CATSSNWGSARADNYGYTF.

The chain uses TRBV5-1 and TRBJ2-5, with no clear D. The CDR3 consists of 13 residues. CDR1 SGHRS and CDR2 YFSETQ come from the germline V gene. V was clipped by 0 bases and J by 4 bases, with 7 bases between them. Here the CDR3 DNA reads TGCGCCAGCAGCTTGGTATTTCGAGAGACCCAGTACTTC. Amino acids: CASSLVFRETQYF.

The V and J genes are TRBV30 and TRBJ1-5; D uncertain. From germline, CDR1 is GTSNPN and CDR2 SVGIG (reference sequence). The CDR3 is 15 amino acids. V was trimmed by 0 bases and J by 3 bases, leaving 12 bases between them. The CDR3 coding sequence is TGTGCCTGGAGTGTATTATTGGAGGTCAATCAGCCCCAGCATTTT. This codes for CAWSVLLEVNQPQHF.

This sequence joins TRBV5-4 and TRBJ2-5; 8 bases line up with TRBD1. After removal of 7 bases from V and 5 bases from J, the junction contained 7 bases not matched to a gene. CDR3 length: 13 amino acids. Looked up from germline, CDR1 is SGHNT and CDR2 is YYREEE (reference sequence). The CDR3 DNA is TGTGCCAGCCGGACAGGGAATGGGGAGACCCAGTACTTC. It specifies CASRTGNGETQYF.

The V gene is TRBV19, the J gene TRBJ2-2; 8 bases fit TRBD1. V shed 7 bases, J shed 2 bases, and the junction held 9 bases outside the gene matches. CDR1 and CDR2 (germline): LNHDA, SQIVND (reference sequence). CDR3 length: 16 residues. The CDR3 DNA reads TGTGCCAGTAAGGCAGGGGGCACGGGAAACACCGGGGAGCTGTTTTTT. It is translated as CASKAGGTGNTGELFF.

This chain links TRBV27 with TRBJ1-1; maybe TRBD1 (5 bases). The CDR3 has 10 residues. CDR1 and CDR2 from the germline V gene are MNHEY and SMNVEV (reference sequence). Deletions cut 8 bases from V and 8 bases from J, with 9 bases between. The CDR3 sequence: CASRGREAFF. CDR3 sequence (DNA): TGTGCCAGCCGGGGGAGGGAAGCTTTCTTT.

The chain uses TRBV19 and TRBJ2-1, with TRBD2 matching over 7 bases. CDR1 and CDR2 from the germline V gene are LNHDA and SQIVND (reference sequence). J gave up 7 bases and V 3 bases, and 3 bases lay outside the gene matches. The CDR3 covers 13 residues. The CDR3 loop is CASSMGGWNEQFF. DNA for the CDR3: TGTGCCAGTAGTATGGGGGGGTGGAATGAGCAGTTCTTC. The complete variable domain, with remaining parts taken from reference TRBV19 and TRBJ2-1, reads DGGITQSPKYLFRKEGQNVTLSCEQNLNHDAMYWYRQDPGQGLRLIYYSQIVNDFQKGDIAEGYSVSREKKESFPLTVTSAQKNPTAFYLCASSMGGWNEQFFGPGTRLTVL.

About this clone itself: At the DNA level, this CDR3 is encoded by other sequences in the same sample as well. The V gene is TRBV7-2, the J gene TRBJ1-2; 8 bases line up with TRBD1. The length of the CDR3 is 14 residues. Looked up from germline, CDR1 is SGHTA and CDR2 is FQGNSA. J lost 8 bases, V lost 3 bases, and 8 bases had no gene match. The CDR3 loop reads CASSLGGQGNGYTF. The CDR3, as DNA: TGTGCCAGCAGCTTGGGCGGACAGGGCAACGGCTACACCTTC.

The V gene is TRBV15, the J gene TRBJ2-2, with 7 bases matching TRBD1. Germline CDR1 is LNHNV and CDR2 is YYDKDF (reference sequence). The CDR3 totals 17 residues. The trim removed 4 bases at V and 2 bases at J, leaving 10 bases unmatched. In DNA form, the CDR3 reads TGTGCCACCAGCACCAGAACCGGGACAGTTAACACCGGGGAGCTGTTTTTT. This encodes CATSTRTGTVNTGELFF.